What follows are 27 T cell receptor beta chains derived from one specimen sequenced in a study of shared clonotypes between healthy human individuals. Measured with immunoSEQ multiplex PCR; TCRdb has only the in-frame clones, and not every one. The sample has over 400,000 clones; 70% to 85% are singletons. Material for sequencing was PBMCs. All receptors derive from a middle-aged woman in good health. Some clones in this sample may be carry-over from other donors' samples.

The chain combines TRBV25-1 with TRBJ2-5; 9 bases fit TRBD1. J was trimmed by 5 bases and V by 6 bases; bases with no gene match: 7. The germline V gene encodes CDR1 MGHDK and CDR2 SYGVNS. There are 14 residues in the CDR3. DNA for the CDR3: TGTGCCAGCAGATGGGACAGGGAATCGGAGACCCAGTACTTC. It yields the protein CASRWDRESETQYF.

This chain connects TRBV2 to TRBJ2-5; D not resolved. The CDR3 consists of 13 residues. V lost 6 bases, J lost 1 base, and 9 bases lay in between. Germline lookup yields CDR1 SNHLY and CDR2 FYNNEI. CDR3 sequence: CASRAFTQETQYF. DNA of the CDR3: TGTGCCAGCAGGGCCTTCACCCAAGAGACCCAGTACTTC.

The chain links TRBV27 to TRBJ1-1; D remains unclear. The CDR3 loop spans 14 amino acids. The V end was cut by 4 bases, the J end by 0 bases, with 9 bases between. CDR1 and CDR2 from the germline V gene are MNHEY and SMNVEV (reference sequence). CDR3 bases: TGTGCCAGCAGTTCCCGGGCGTTGAACACTGAAGCTTTCTTT. It is translated as CASSSRALNTEAFF.

This clone has a count of ten or more. The sample carries other DNA sequences with the same CDR3. The chain is built from TRBV9 and TRBJ1-1, with unresolved D. This CDR3 has 13 amino acids. V was pared by 3 bases and J by 1 base, with 7 bases between. Germline CDR1 reads SGDLS; CDR2 reads YYNGEE. This chain's CDR3 is CASSAHKNTEAFF. The CDR3 DNA reads TGTGCCAGCAGCGCCCACAAGAACACTGAAGCTTTCTTT.

There are a few counts of this clone. The chain recombines TRBV19 with TRBJ1-1; TRBD1 is a possible D gene (6 bases). Trimming pared 3 bases from V and 4 bases from J, leaving 15 bases between. CDR1 is LNHDA, CDR2 SQIVND, per germline (reference sequence). CDR3 length: 15 amino acids. This chain's CDR3 is CASSIWLGGGTEAFF. Written as DNA, the CDR3 is TGTGCCAGTAGTATTTGGCTCGGAGGGGGCACTGAAGCTTTCTTT.

This clone was observed a few times. V is TRBV5-1 and J is TRBJ2-3; no clear D. The CDR3 has 14 amino acids. The germline CDR1 and CDR2 sequences are SGHRS and YFSETQ. V shed 3 bases and J shed 6 bases, with 14 bases lying between them. CDR3 region: CASSSGRMADTQYF. Written as DNA, the CDR3 is TGCGCCAGCAGCTCCGGTCGCATGGCGGATACGCAGTATTTT. Full variable domain (rest looked up from reference TRBV5-1 and TRBJ2-3): KAGVTQTPRYLIKTRGQQVTLSCSPISGHRSVSWYQQTPGQGLQFLFEYFSETQRNKGNFPGRFSGRQFSNSRSEMNVSTLELGDSALYLCASSSGRMADTQYFGPGTRLTVL.

The chain has TRBV4-1 and TRBJ1-1; 10 bases line up with TRBD1. V shed 3 bases and J 5 bases; nucleotides not matched to a gene: 12. Germline-derived CDR1 and CDR2 are MGHRA and YSYEKL. This CDR3 has 17 residues. CDR3 nucleotide sequence: TGCGCCAGCAGCCAGTCTTCTGGGGGACAGGGGTTTACTGAAGCTTTCTTT. This gives the protein CASSQSSGGQGFTEAFF.

The chain combines TRBV4-2 with TRBJ2-7, with 7 nucleotides matching TRBD2. J gave up 5 bases and V 5 bases, and 12 bases lay outside the gene matches. Germline CDR1 reads LGHNA; CDR2 reads YNFKEQ. The CDR3 runs to 15 residues. The CDR3 DNA follows: TGTGCCAGCAGCGACCTCGGCGGGAGTACGAACGAGCAGTACTTC. Encoded protein: CASSDLGGSTNEQYF.

The chain links TRBV9 to TRBJ2-1; TRBD2 aligns across 10 bases. The germline V gene encodes CDR1 SGDLS and CDR2 YYNGEE. V shed 1 base and J 0 bases; nucleotides not matched to a gene: 10. The CDR3 has 19 amino acids. CDR3 region: CASSVRSSGRGSSYNEQFF. For the CDR3, the DNA is TGTGCCAGCAGCGTAAGGTCCAGCGGGAGGGGCAGCTCCTACAATGAGCAGTTCTTC.

In the case of this clone: This probably arose from a read error, given a far larger clone one base away. The chain has TRBV11-3 and TRBJ2-1; the D gene is possibly TRBD2 (5 bases). Germline-derived CDR1 and CDR2 are SGHNT and YENEEA. V was pared by 6 bases and J by 3 bases, with 15 bases between. CDR3 size: 15 residues. This CDR3 reads CASRLRPGSYNEQFF. The CDR3 bases are TGTGCCAGCAGATTACGACCGGGGAGCTACAATGAGCAGTTCTTC.

This sequence joins TRBV11-3 and TRBJ2-7; 8 positions agree with TRBD1. Germline CDR1 reads SGHNT; CDR2 reads YENEEA. The length of the CDR3 is 14 residues. The V gene end was trimmed by 1 base and the J gene end by 2 bases; junction bases not matched to a gene: 1. DNA of the CDR3: TGTGCCAGCAGCTTAGGACAGGGGACCTACGAGCAGTACTTC. This gives the protein CASSLGQGTYEQYF.

Only a few counts were recorded for this clone. V gene TRBV5-4 combines with J gene TRBJ2-1; D uncertain. Between the trimmed V and J ends, which lost 0 bases and 6 bases, there was a span of 7 bases. The germline V gene encodes CDR1 SGHNT and CDR2 YYREEE (reference sequence). The CDR3 runs 13 residues. The CDR3 loop is CASSLGDRNEQFF. The CDR3 DNA reads TGTGCCAGCAGCTTGGGAGACCGCAATGAGCAGTTCTTC.

The chain has TRBV28 and TRBJ1-4, with TRBD1 as a possible D gene (5 bases). V lost 6 bases and J lost 0, with 20 bases in between. Germline V gives CDR1 MDHEN, CDR2 SYDVKM. CDR3 size: 18 residues. The CDR3 reads CASRSRMGVPPTNEKLFF. The CDR3 nucleotides are TGTGCCAGCAGGTCCCGAATGGGGGTCCCACCAACTAATGAAAAACTGTTTTTT.

V and J are TRBV5-5 and TRBJ1-3, with D possibly matching TRBD1 (5 bases). This CDR3 has 15 amino acids. Germline assignment: CDR1 SGHKS and CDR2 YYEKEE (reference sequence). Trimming took 2 bases from V and 0 from J, leaving 9 bases between them. The CDR3: CASSLSQGSGNTIYF. The CDR3 nucleotides read TGTGCCAGCAGCTTATCGCAGGGCTCTGGAAACACCATATATTTT.

On this clone: The junction departs from germline at one end; a sequencing error may be responsible. V is TRBV7-7 and J is TRBJ2-7; D gene uncertain. The CDR3 runs 15 residues. Germline CDR1 reads SSHAT; CDR2 reads FNYEAQ (reference sequence). CDR3 sequence: CASSLFNGPGYEQYF. CDR3 in DNA: TGTGCTAGCAGCCTATTTAACGGACCGGGCTACGAGCAGTACTTC.

This clone was recorded once. The rearrangement links TRBV27 to TRBJ2-7; a weak D match, TRBD2 (6 bases). The CDR3 is 15 residues long. The germline V and J ends were trimmed by 6 bases and 0 bases, with 15 bases remaining between them. The V gene's germline CDR1 is MNHEY and CDR2 SMNVEV (reference sequence). CDR3 coding DNA: TGTGCCAGCAGCCGTTGGGGCGGGACCTCCTACGAGCAGTACTTC. Encoded protein: CASSRWGGTSYEQYF.

The chain is built from TRBV19 and TRBJ2-3, with 7 bases matching TRBD2. The CDR3 is 15 residues long. V was pared by 1 base and J by 5 bases, with 6 bases of the junction left unmatched. CDR1 is LNHDA, CDR2 SQIVND, per germline (reference sequence). CDR3 nucleotide sequence: TGTGCCAGTAGTATAGGGGCAGGGAGGGAAGATACGCAGTATTTT. Protein product: CASSIGAGREDTQYF. Based on the CDR3 plus reference TRBV19 and TRBJ2-3, the full variable domain is DGGITQSPKYLFRKEGQNVTLSCEQNLNHDAMYWYRQDPGQGLRLIYYSQIVNDFQKGDIAEGYSVSREKKESFPLTVTSAQKNPTAFYLCASSIGAGREDTQYFGPGTRLTVL.

The chain is built from TRBV5-1 and TRBJ1-5; weak D call: TRBD1 (6 bases). This CDR3 is 14 amino acids long. V was cut by 1 base and J by 5 bases, with 10 bases left in between. The germline V gene encodes CDR1 SGHRS and CDR2 YFSETQ. CDR3 sequence (DNA): TGCGCCAGCAGCTTGATGTCAGGGGATCAGCCCCAGCATTTT. It yields the protein CASSLMSGDQPQHF.

This rearrangement joins TRBV19 to TRBJ2-3, with D perhaps TRBD1 or TRBD2 (6 bases each). Germline-derived CDR1 and CDR2 are LNHDA and SQIVND (reference sequence). The CDR3 extends over 15 amino acids. V shed 3 bases and J shed 2 bases, with 12 bases lying between them. For the CDR3, the DNA is TGTGCCAGTAGTATGGGACGGGGGCTCACAGATACGCAGTATTTT. It specifies CASSMGRGLTDTQYF.

The chain links TRBV7-8 to TRBJ2-7; maybe TRBD1 (6 bases). There are 14 residues in the CDR3. Germline CDR1 reads SGHVS; CDR2 reads FQNEAQ. V dropped 1 base and J dropped 2 bases, with 9 bases sitting between them. The CDR3 DNA reads as TGTGCCAGCAGCTTAGTGACAGGAGCCTACGAGCAGTACTTC. Protein sequence: CASSLVTGAYEQYF.

This clone was seen many times. This chain uses TRBV6-4 with TRBJ2-5, with 11 bases fitting TRBD2. The CDR3 has 16 residues. With 6 bases clipped from V and 1 base from J, the junction kept 7 bases outside the gene matches. From germline, CDR1 is MRHNA and CDR2 SNTAGT. DNA for the CDR3: TGTGCCAGCAGCCAGACCGGGACTAGCGGCCAAGAGACCCAGTACTTC. Protein product: CASSQTGTSGQETQYF.

The gene calls are TRBV7-9 and TRBJ2-5, with D uncertain. Germline lookup yields CDR1 SEHNR and CDR2 FQNEAQ (reference sequence). Trimming took 2 bases from V and 7 from J, leaving 17 bases between them. The length of the CDR3 is 15 residues. This CDR3 is CASSLSADVLRTQYF. CDR3 sequence (DNA): TGTGCCAGCAGCTTAAGCGCGGACGTGCTCCGGACCCAGTACTTC.

The chain uses TRBV28 and TRBJ1-4; a possible D gene is TRBD1 (6 bases). The germline V gene has CDR1 MDHEN and CDR2 SYDVKM. Trimming took off 10 bases at V and 2 bases at J, with 11 bases between the two ends. The length of the CDR3 is 13 residues. Written as DNA, the CDR3 is TGTGCCACCAGGGGAACGACTAATGAAAAACTGTTTTTT. Translated: CATRGTTNEKLFF.

The CDR3 coding sequence is TGTGCTAGTGCCGGCACAGGTACTGGCTACACCTTC. It codes for CASAGTGTGYTF. The chain links TRBV12-5 to TRBJ1-2, with D possibly TRBD1 on 5 matching bases. The germline V and J ends were trimmed by 7 bases and 7 bases, with 13 bases remaining between them. The CDR3 runs 12 residues. Germline CDR1 is LGHNT and CDR2 is FRNRAP.

The chain has TRBV4-3 and TRBJ2-7, with D uncertain. Germline values: CDR1 LGHNA, CDR2 YSLEER. The V end lost 0 bases, the J end lost 3 bases, and 9 bases lay between the germline ends. CDR3 length: 14 amino acids. CDR3 region: CASSQEIVNYEQYF. The CDR3 DNA sequence: TGCGCCAGCAGCCAAGAAATAGTCAACTACGAGCAGTACTTC.

The V call is TRBV15, the J call TRBJ2-1; perhaps TRBD1 as D (6 bases). The CDR3 has 17 residues. V was cut by 0 bases and J by 7 bases, with 19 bases left in between. Germline V lookup: CDR1 LNHNV, CDR2 YYDKDF (reference sequence). CDR3 in amino acids: CATSRDTGLGRGNEQFF. The DNA for the CDR3 is TGTGCCACCAGCAGAGATACGGGGTTGGGCAGGGGAAATGAGCAGTTCTTC.

This clone has only a few counts. The chain combines TRBV2 with TRBJ2-7; D is undetermined. The CDR3 is made up of 12 amino acids. Per the germline V gene, CDR1 is SNHLY and CDR2 is FYNNEI. V was clipped by 0 bases and J by 10 bases, with 10 bases between them. The CDR3 is CASSEARQVQYF. The CDR3 region has the DNA TGTGCCAGCAGTGAAGCGCGGCAGGTTCAGTACTTC.